This entry describes one T cell receptor (beta chain). The target antigen is unknown. Trimming took off 0 bases at V and 4 bases at J, with 5 bases between the two ends. The CDR3 has 13 residues. The germline V gene encodes CDR1 SGHNT and CDR2 YYREEE (reference sequence). This entry is derived from a study of Tregs in tolerant kidney transplant recipients. Study-wide points: Biological reproducibility was not directly addressed in this study. The most relevant donor-specific Treg TCRbeta repertoire apparently came from expansion with activated donor B cells. Few patients were studied, so findings need validation in larger groups.

Unstimulated Tregs (CD4+CD25+CD127-) and CD4+CD25- non-Tregs were sorted from PBMCs. The method was immunoSEQ multiplex PCR; TCRdb's version includes in-frame clones alone and lacks a portion of them. The sample includes 110,000 or so clones, almost 95% of them seen just once. The sequencing sample was made of CD4+ T cells from blood. This receptor was taken from a human donor in good health. This chain joins TRBV5-4 and TRBJ1-5, with D unresolved. CDR3 sequence (DNA): TGTGCCAGCAGCTTGGACAGAAATCAGCCCCAGCATTTT. It is translated as CASSLDRNQPQHF.